Presented here are 25 T cell receptor beta chains from one specimen sequenced in a study of blood T cells in healthy people across ages. A second PCR of 7 to 11 cycles used a sample-barcoded 5' primer and a J-beta primer mix. Via MiXCR, TCRdb re-called the 5' RACE reads, giving one row per CDR3 protein. The data contain roughly 1,500,000 distinct CDR3 sequences, about 43% of them singletons. Sequenced sample: blood. The source is a woman between 18 and 30 years old in good health.

This clonotype was counted only a few times. The rearrangement links TRBV6-2 or TRBV6-3 to TRBJ2-3; D tentatively fits TRBD1 or TRBD2 (5 bases each). Per the germline V gene, CDR1 is MNHEY and CDR2 is SVGEGT. V lost 2 bases and J lost 2, with 11 bases in between. The CDR3 runs 15 residues. The CDR3 sequence is CASSYGGPTTDTQYF. CDR3 DNA sequence: TGTGCCAGCAGTTACGGGGGACCAACCACAGATACGCAGTATTTT.

This clonotype occurred once. V and J are TRBV7-9 and TRBJ2-2; no definite D call. Germline V gene lookup returns CDR1 SEHNR and CDR2 FQNEAQ (reference sequence). The CDR3 has 14 residues. The V and J ends lost 3 bases and 1 base respectively, with 6 bases between them. As DNA, the CDR3 is TGTGCCAGCAGCTTTGAAGGGAACACCGGGGAGCTGTTTTTT. Amino acid sequence: CASSFEGNTGELFF. Full variable domain (outside the CDR3, taken from reference TRBV7-9 and TRBJ2-2): DTGVSQNPRHKITKRGQNVTFRCDPISEHNRLYWYRQTLGQGPEFLTYFQNEAQLEKSRLLSDRFSAERPKGSFSTLEIQRTEQGDSAMYLCASSFEGNTGELFFGEGSRLTVL.

This clonotype was counted ten times or more. V usage is TRBV20-1 and J usage is TRBJ1-2; 10 bases agree with TRBD1. In germline, CDR1 is DFQATT, CDR2 SNEGSKA (reference sequence). V lost 6 bases, J lost 6 bases, and 10 bases stayed unmatched. The CDR3 covers 14 residues. For the CDR3, the DNA is TGCAGTGCGCCATCCAGGGACAGGGGTGATGGCTACACCTTC. It translates to CSAPSRDRGDGYTF.

J is TRBJ2-7 and V is TRBV3-1; D remains unclear. The V gene lost 6 bases and the J gene lost 7 bases, with 19 bases spanning the gap. The CDR3 runs to 14 residues. From germline, CDR1 is LGHDT and CDR2 YNNKEL (reference sequence). The CDR3 sequence is CASRPSGLANEQYF. CDR3 nucleotide sequence: TGTGCCAGCAGACCCTCGGGTTTGGCCAATGAGCAGTACTTC.

This clonotype was found a few times. The gene calls are TRBV15 and TRBJ1-5; D is perhaps TRBD1 (6 bases). This CDR3 is built from 16 residues. The germline V and J ends were trimmed by 0 bases and 1 base, with 10 bases remaining between them. CDR1 and CDR2 from the germline V gene are LNHNV and YYDKDF (reference sequence). CDR3 in amino acids: CATSRDSGGSNQPQHF. CDR3 sequence (DNA): TGTGCCACCAGCAGAGATAGTGGGGGCAGCAATCAGCCCCAGCATTTT.

The genes are TRBV9 and TRBJ2-1, with 11 bases matching TRBD2. Per germline, CDR1 SGDLS and CDR2 YYNGEE. V gave up 0 bases and J gave up 6 bases; unmatched junction bases: 5. The CDR3 extends over 16 amino acids. CDR3 loop: CASSVGPSGGSNEQFF. As DNA, the CDR3 is TGTGCCAGCAGCGTAGGGCCTAGCGGGGGGAGCAATGAGCAGTTCTTC.

This clonotype turned up a few times. The CDR3 nucleotides are TGCAGTGCTAGGGACAAGATGGGGGAGCAGTACTTC. It translates to CSARDKMGEQYF. V usage is TRBV20-1 and J usage is TRBJ2-4; either TRBD1 or TRBD2 may fit D (5 bases each). Germline lookup yields CDR1 DFQATT and CDR2 SNEGSKA (reference sequence). This CDR3 spans 12 amino acids. Between the trimmed V and J ends, which lost 3 bases and 13 bases, there was a span of 16 bases.

This clonotype was found once. The chain links TRBV27 to TRBJ1-1; D may be TRBD1 (5 bases). Looked up from germline, CDR1 is MNHEY and CDR2 is SMNVEV (reference sequence). The CDR3 sequence is 17 residues long. Trimming shortened V by 3 bases and J by 5 bases, and 22 bases separated the two germline ends. This chain's CDR3 is CASSLGGDPSGRTEAFF. In nucleotides, the CDR3 is TGTGCCAGCAGTTTGGGAGGGGACCCCTCCGGGAGGACTGAAGCTTTCTTT.

The V and J genes are TRBV12-3 or TRBV12-4 and TRBJ2-7; 10 nucleotides align to TRBD2. There are 14 residues in the CDR3. Trimming took 6 bases from V and 5 from J; bases not matched to a gene: 7. For the CDR3, the DNA is TGTGCCAGCAGGAAAGCGGGGGGGCGGAACGAGCAGTACTTC. Translating it yields CASRKAGGRNEQYF.

This chain links TRBV2 with TRBJ2-5; possible D gene TRBD1, 5 bases. The germline V and J ends were trimmed by 6 bases and 5 bases, with 13 bases remaining between them. The CDR3 covers 13 residues. Per germline, CDR1 SNHLY and CDR2 FYNNEI. CDR3 nucleotide sequence: TGTGCCAGCAGGAGGACACCTCAGGAGACCCAGTACTTC. It specifies CASRRTPQETQYF.

This clonotype was observed once. The V gene is TRBV27, the J gene TRBJ1-1; D remains unclear. The CDR3 length is 14 residues. V was cut by 3 bases and J by 0 bases, with 8 bases left in between. Germline V CDR1 and CDR2: MNHEY, SMNVEV (reference sequence). CDR3 in DNA: TGTGCCAGCAGTTTTGCAGACCTGAACACTGAAGCTTTCTTT. This sequence encodes CASSFADLNTEAFF.

The V and J genes are TRBV7-9 and TRBJ1-5; tentatively, D is TRBD1 (5 bases). The CDR3 is 13 amino acids. With 9 bases removed from V and 5 bases from J, the gap between germline ends came to 14 bases. CDR1 SEHNR and CDR2 FQNEAQ come from the germline V gene (reference sequence). CDR3 sequence: CASRGSGDQPQHF. In DNA form, the CDR3 reads TGTGCCAGTAGGGGCTCGGGCGATCAGCCCCAGCATTTT.

The CDR3 protein is CASSSLRTGPNEQYF. The CDR3 bases are TGTGCCAGCAGTTCACTCCGGACTGGTCCGAACGAGCAGTACTTC. This sequence joins TRBV6-2 or TRBV6-3 and TRBJ2-5, with D perhaps matching TRBD2 (5 bases). The DNA end lines up better with TRBJ2-7; the J call may be wrong. The length of the CDR3 is 15 residues. The germline CDR1 and CDR2 sequences are MNHEY and SVGEGT.

The chain combines TRBV5-1 with TRBJ1-6, with 12 bases lining up with TRBD1. The CDR3 is 16 residues long. Germline-derived CDR1 and CDR2 are SGHRS and YFSETQ. V shed 6 bases, J shed 10 bases, and the junction held 11 bases outside the gene matches. The CDR3 region is CASKNPGQGAWSPLHF. CDR3 nucleotides: TGCGCCAGCAAAAACCCGGGACAGGGGGCATGGTCACCCCTCCACTTT.

The rearrangement links TRBV9 to TRBJ2-1; D assignment may be TRBD1 or TRBD2 (5 bases each). The germline V and J ends were trimmed by 0 bases and 6 bases, with 13 bases remaining between them. Germline CDR1 SGDLS, CDR2 YYNGEE. The CDR3 is 15 amino acids. The CDR3 sequence: CASSVDGTWGNEQFF. The CDR3 DNA reads TGTGCCAGCAGCGTAGACGGGACCTGGGGCAATGAGCAGTTCTTC.

This clonotype has more than one count but fewer than ten. This chain uses TRBV20-1 with TRBJ1-4; D is uncertain. CDR1 and CDR2 from the germline V gene are DFQATT and SNEGSKA (reference sequence). V lost 6 bases to trimming and J lost 3 bases, with 11 bases between them. The CDR3 covers 13 residues. The CDR3 nucleotides read TGCAGTGCCAAAACGGCTTCTAATGAAAAACTGTTTTTT. Its translation is CSAKTASNEKLFF.

V gene TRBV27 combines with J gene TRBJ2-7; 9 bases fit TRBD1. V lost 3 bases, J lost 3 bases, and 6 bases stayed unmatched. CDR3 length: 15 amino acids. Germline CDR1 reads MNHEY; CDR2 reads SMNVEV (reference sequence). Written as DNA, the CDR3 is TGTGCCAGCAGTTTTGGGACAGGGACCATCTACGAGCAGTACTTC. Translating gives CASSFGTGTIYEQYF.

The chain combines TRBV20-1 with TRBJ2-1; D ambiguous. Trimming left V 7 bases short and J 0 bases short, with 13 bases between. The CDR3 loop spans 14 amino acids. The germline CDR1 and CDR2 sequences are DFQATT and SNEGSKA (reference sequence). CDR3 sequence reads: CSVTWVGSYNEQFF. The CDR3, as DNA: TGCAGTGTAACTTGGGTCGGCTCCTACAATGAGCAGTTCTTC.

The chain combines TRBV7-6 with TRBJ2-2; 9 nucleotides line up with TRBD2. CDR1 is SGHVS, CDR2 FNYEAQ, per germline. Trimming took 2 bases from V and 4 from J; bases not matched to a gene: 2. The CDR3 contains 15 residues. CDR3 loop: CASSLLAGFTGELFF. The DNA of the CDR3 is TGTGCCAGCAGCTTACTAGCGGGGTTCACCGGGGAGCTGTTTTTT.

The chain joins TRBV7-2 to TRBJ2-4; D is possibly TRBD2 (7 bases). The end of the DNA fits TRBJ2-7 better, so the J call may be wrong. Germline lookup yields CDR1 SGHTA and CDR2 FQGNSA. The CDR3 covers 15 residues. The CDR3 loop reads CASSQAWGGQYEQYF. The CDR3 DNA sequence: TGTGCCAGCAGCCAAGCATGGGGGGGCCAATACGAGCAGTACTTC.

The genes are TRBV5-1 and TRBJ2-4; 7 positions match TRBD1. In germline, CDR1 is SGHRS, CDR2 YFSETQ. The trim removed 1 base at V and 0 bases at J, leaving 4 bases unmatched. This CDR3 is built from 16 residues. The CDR3 is CASSLNQGEAKNIQYF. CDR3 sequence (DNA): TGCGCCAGCAGCTTGAACCAGGGGGAAGCCAAAAACATTCAGTACTTC.

This chain joins TRBV29-1 and TRBJ2-3; TRBD2 matches 9 bases. CDR3 size: 15 residues. The V gene end was trimmed by 3 bases and the J gene end by 3 bases; junction bases not matched to a gene: 7. The germline V gene encodes CDR1 SQVTM and CDR2 ANQGSEA. CDR3 region: CSVEVPSGKTDTQYF. Here the CDR3 DNA reads TGCAGCGTTGAGGTTCCTAGCGGGAAGACAGATACGCAGTATTTT.

Of note for this clonotype: A junction boundary mismatches the germline segment, possibly from a read error. The V and J genes are TRBV7-9 and TRBJ2-1; D gene unclear. Germline CDR1 is SEHNR and CDR2 is FQNEAQ (reference sequence). The CDR3 is 16 amino acids. CDR3 DNA sequence: TGTGCCGGCAGCTTAGCCACAACAACGTTCATCCATGAGCAGTTCTTC. Protein: CAGSLATTTFIHEQFF.

Only a few counts were recorded for this clonotype. A junction end diverges from the germline sequence, so it may reflect a read error. The V call is TRBV24-1, the J call TRBJ2-1, with TRBD2 matching over 7 bases. Per the germline V gene, CDR1 is KGHDR and CDR2 is SFDVKD. The CDR3 contains 13 residues. The CDR3 here is CATGGDSYNERFF. For the CDR3, the DNA is TGTGCCACTGGGGGGGATAGTTACAATGAGCGGTTCTTC.

This clonotype was counted between two and nine times. V is TRBV2 and J is TRBJ2-3; 8 bases map to TRBD2. This CDR3 contains 14 residues. CDR1 and CDR2 (germline): SNHLY, FYNNEI. V lost 7 bases and J lost 1; bases outside the gene matches: 4. The CDR3 region has the DNA TGTGCCAGCATCAAGACTAGCGGCACAGATACGCAGTATTTT. It is translated as CASIKTSGTDTQYF.